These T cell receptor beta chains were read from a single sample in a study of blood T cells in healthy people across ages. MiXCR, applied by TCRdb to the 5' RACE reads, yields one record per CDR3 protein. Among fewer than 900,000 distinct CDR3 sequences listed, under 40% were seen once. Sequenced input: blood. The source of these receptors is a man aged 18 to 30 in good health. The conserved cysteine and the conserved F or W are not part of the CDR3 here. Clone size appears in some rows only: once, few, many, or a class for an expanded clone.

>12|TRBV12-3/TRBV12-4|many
ASRRQGGQETQY
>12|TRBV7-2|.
AGSPGPKGDTQY
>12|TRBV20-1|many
SALAGASTDTQY
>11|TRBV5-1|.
ASGQGARETQY
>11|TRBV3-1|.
ASSRTRLSEAL
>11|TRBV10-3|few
AISEAGGETQY
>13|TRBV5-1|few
ASSLWTGGGNEQF
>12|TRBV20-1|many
SARDSGQGYEQY
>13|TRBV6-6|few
ASSTGTGYTDTQY
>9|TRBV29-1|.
SVPLGGTQY
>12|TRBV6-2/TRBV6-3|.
ASSPGLAVNEQY
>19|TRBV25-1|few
ASSEQGPSGFSSKHTDTQY
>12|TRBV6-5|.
ASRGGGVGGEAF
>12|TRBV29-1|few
SVEVGFNTGELF
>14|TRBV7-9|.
ASSLVGRGINQPQH
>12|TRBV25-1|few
ASSPYTGDTEAF
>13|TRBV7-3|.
ASSFRGQGTDTQH